A selection of T cell receptor beta chains follows, all from one sample in a study of blood T cell repertoires in COVID-19. The data were produced by immunoSEQ multiplex PCR, yet TCRdb's version contains in-frame clones alone and is incomplete. The top ten clones hold 2% to 2.5% of a sample with about 270,000 clones, 85% to 90% of them seen once. The specimen sequenced was PBMCs or T cells enriched from blood (not recorded which). These receptors all stem from a young woman who had recovered from COVID-19. The CDR3 runs from the conserved cysteine through the conserved F or W. The D gene is left open where the match is weak. Size values are once, few and many counts, or a class for expanded clones, and some rows have none.

D gene: TRBD1
clone size: -
V gene: TRBV5-1
J gene: TRBJ1-2
CDR3 DNA: TGCGCCAGCAGCTTGGACCCAGGGGGCATCTATGGCTACACCTTC
CDR3 protein: CASSLDPGGIYGYTF

D gene: -
clone size: -
V gene: TRBV19
J gene: TRBJ2-1
CDR3 DNA: TGTGCCAGTAGTACCTCGCATTTTGTAGACTACAATGAGCAGTTCTTC
CDR3 protein: CASSTSHFVDYNEQFF

D gene: -
clone size: -
V gene: TRBV27
J gene: TRBJ1-2
CDR3 DNA: TGTGCCAGCAGCCCTTCCAGTGCCTATGGCTACACCTTC
CDR3 protein: CASSPSSAYGYTF

D gene: -
clone size: -
V gene: TRBV7-9
J gene: TRBJ2-2
CDR3 DNA: TGTGCCAGCAGCTTTAATGAGGCGAGGGCCGGGGAGCTGTTTTTT
CDR3 protein: CASSFNEARAGELFF

D gene: TRBD2
clone size: once
V gene: TRBV5-4
J gene: TRBJ2-1
CDR3 DNA: TGTGCCAGCAGCTTGGGACTAGCGGGGGGAGACGATGAGCAGTTCTTC
CDR3 protein: CASSLGLAGGDDEQFF

D gene: TRBD1
clone size: -
V gene: TRBV5-4
J gene: TRBJ1-1
CDR3 DNA: TGTGCCAGCACCGCGAAACAGGGGCGGAACACTGAAGCTTTCTTT
CDR3 protein: CASTAKQGRNTEAFF

D gene: -
clone size: -
V gene: TRBV2
J gene: TRBJ1-4
CDR3 DNA: TGTGCCAGCAGGCGGGAAGCAACTAATGAAAAACTGTTTTTT
CDR3 protein: CASRREATNEKLFF

D gene: -
clone size: -
V gene: TRBV4-1
J gene: TRBJ1-6
CDR3 DNA: TGCGCCAGCAGCCTACAGGACAGAAATAATTCACCCCTCCACTTT
CDR3 protein: CASSLQDRNNSPLHF

D gene: -
clone size: -
V gene: TRBV5-8
J gene: TRBJ1-6
CDR3 DNA: TGTGCCAGCAGCTCAAACGTCGGGGTGGATTCACCCCTCCACTTT
CDR3 protein: CASSSNVGVDSPLHF

D gene: -
clone size: -
V gene: TRBV11-3
J gene: TRBJ2-7
CDR3 DNA: TGTGCCAGCAGCTTAGAGGCCCAGGGGGGCGAGCAGTACTTC
CDR3 protein: CASSLEAQGGEQYF

D gene: -
clone size: few
V gene: TRBV6-5
J gene: TRBJ1-5
CDR3 DNA: TGTGCCAGCAGGACGACAGCCCATAGCAATCAGCCCCAGCATTTT
CDR3 protein: CASRTTAHSNQPQHF

D gene: TRBD1
clone size: -
V gene: TRBV30
J gene: TRBJ2-5
CDR3 DNA: TGTGCCTGGTCAGGGGGAGAGACCCAGTACTTC
CDR3 protein: CAWSGGETQYF

D gene: -
clone size: -
V gene: TRBV5-6
J gene: TRBJ1-1
CDR3 DNA: TGTGCCAGCAGCTTGGCCCCGGCGGCAACCATGAACACTGAAGCTTTCTTT
CDR3 protein: CASSLAPAATMNTEAFF

D gene: TRBD1
clone size: -
V gene: TRBV11-2
J gene: TRBJ2-7
CDR3 DNA: TGTGCCAGCAGCTTGGGACAGACCTACGAGCAGTACTTC
CDR3 protein: CASSLGQTYEQYF

D gene: TRBD1
clone size: once
V gene: TRBV5-6
J gene: TRBJ1-2
CDR3 DNA: TGTGCCAGCAGCGAGGGACAGGGGGGCCTCTATGGCTACACCTTC
CDR3 protein: CASSEGQGGLYGYTF

D gene: -
clone size: -
V gene: TRBV10-2
J gene: TRBJ1-2
CDR3 DNA: TGCGCCAGCAGTGAGATCCTTGGACAGCGGTATGGCTACACCTTC
CDR3 protein: CASSEILGQRYGYTF

D gene: -
clone size: once
V gene: TRBV30
J gene: TRBJ2-2
CDR3 DNA: TGTGCCTGGAGGGCGGTGAACACCGGGGAGCTGTTTTTT
CDR3 protein: CAWRAVNTGELFF

D gene: -
clone size: -
V gene: TRBV9
J gene: TRBJ2-1
CDR3 DNA: TGTGCCAGCAGCGCCCGGGACTCGATGTTCAATGAGCAGTTCTTC
CDR3 protein: CASSARDSMFNEQFF

D gene: -
clone size: -
V gene: TRBV15
J gene: TRBJ2-2
CDR3 DNA: TGTGCCACCAGCACGCACACGAACACCGGGGAGCTGTTTTTT
CDR3 protein: CATSTHTNTGELFF

D gene: -
clone size: once
V gene: TRBV2
J gene: TRBJ1-4
CDR3 DNA: TGTGCCGGAGGTTCCCTGAATGAAAAACTGTTTTTT
CDR3 protein: CAGGSLNEKLFF

D gene: TRBD1
clone size: -
V gene: TRBV6-1
J gene: TRBJ2-3
CDR3 DNA: TGTGCCAGCAGTGAAAGACAGGGGCCCACAGATACGCAGTATTTT
CDR3 protein: CASSERQGPTDTQYF

D gene: TRBD1
clone size: -
V gene: TRBV27
J gene: TRBJ2-5
CDR3 DNA: TGTGCCAGCAGCCAAGCCTACAGGGGGCGCGAAGAGACCCAGTACTTC
CDR3 protein: CASSQAYRGREETQYF

D gene: -
clone size: few
V gene: TRBV10-3
J gene: TRBJ1-6
CDR3 DNA: TGTGCCATCAGTCTCTCCCCGGGGAATTCACCCCTCCACTTT
CDR3 protein: CAISLSPGNSPLHF

D gene: -
clone size: once
V gene: TRBV19
J gene: TRBJ1-1
CDR3 DNA: TGTGCCAGTAGTATTCAGGGGACGCCTCACACTGAAGCTTTCTTT
CDR3 protein: CASSIQGTPHTEAFF

D gene: TRBD2
clone size: -
V gene: TRBV10-3
J gene: TRBJ2-1
CDR3 DNA: TGTGCCATCAGTGAGCGGTTGGGGGAGCGGGGTTACAATGAGCAGTTCTTC
CDR3 protein: CAISERLGERGYNEQFF

D gene: TRBD2
clone size: -
V gene: TRBV28
J gene: TRBJ2-1
CDR3 DNA: TGTGCCAGCAGTTACCTGGTCGCCAGCGGGGGTTACAATGAGCAGTTCTTC
CDR3 protein: CASSYLVASGGYNEQFF

D gene: -
clone size: -
V gene: TRBV21-1
J gene: TRBJ1-2
CDR3 DNA: TGTGCCAGCAGCAAAGAAGGCCCGTGCGGCAGCTACACCTTC
CDR3 protein: CASSKEGPCGSYTF

D gene: TRBD1
clone size: -
V gene: TRBV4-1
J gene: TRBJ2-3
CDR3 DNA: TGCGCCAGCAGCCAAGATATGGGGACAGGGGGCGAGGATACGCAGTATTTT
CDR3 protein: CASSQDMGTGGEDTQYF

D gene: TRBD1
clone size: -
V gene: TRBV5-8
J gene: TRBJ1-4
CDR3 DNA: TGTGCCAGCAGCTCAGGACAGGGCGTATATAGTGAAAAACTGTTTTTT
CDR3 protein: CASSSGQGVYSEKLFF

D gene: -
clone size: once
V gene: TRBV10-3
J gene: TRBJ1-1
CDR3 DNA: TGTGCCATCAGTGAGTCGATGCAGGGCGAAGCTTTCTTT
CDR3 protein: CAISESMQGEAFF

D gene: -
clone size: -
V gene: TRBV10-3
J gene: TRBJ1-6
CDR3 DNA: TGTGCCATCAGTCAGGATACCGGGATGTCACCCCTCCACTTT
CDR3 protein: CAISQDTGMSPLHF

D gene: -
clone size: -
V gene: TRBV4-1
J gene: TRBJ1-1
CDR3 DNA: TGCGCCAGCAGCCAAGGGACATATGGCACTGAAGCTTTCTTT
CDR3 protein: CASSQGTYGTEAFF

D gene: -
clone size: -
V gene: TRBV6-5
J gene: TRBJ2-7
CDR3 DNA: TGTGCCAGCAGTTCCCTCCGGGGAGGCCCCTACGAGCAGTACTTC
CDR3 protein: CASSSLRGGPYEQYF

D gene: TRBD1
clone size: -
V gene: TRBV9
J gene: TRBJ2-1
CDR3 DNA: TGTGCCAGCAGCGATGACAGGGGGCACGGTGAGCAGTTCTTC
CDR3 protein: CASSDDRGHGEQFF

D gene: TRBD2
clone size: -
V gene: TRBV9
J gene: TRBJ2-1
CDR3 DNA: TGTGCCAGCAGCGGAGGGACTAGCGGGTACAATGAGCAGTTCTTC
CDR3 protein: CASSGGTSGYNEQFF

D gene: -
clone size: once
V gene: TRBV29-1
J gene: TRBJ2-2
CDR3 DNA: TGCAGCGTTGAACCACAGGGCAAGACCGGGGAGCTGTTTTTT
CDR3 protein: CSVEPQGKTGELFF

D gene: -
clone size: many
V gene: TRBV28
J gene: TRBJ2-2
CDR3 DNA: TGTGCCAGCAGTTATCGAGGGGGAAGTGGCACCGGGGAGCTGTTTTTT
CDR3 protein: CASSYRGGSGTGELFF

D gene: TRBD2
clone size: -
V gene: TRBV5-1
J gene: TRBJ2-3
CDR3 DNA: TGCGCCAGCAGCTTGTCCGCCGCGGGGGGGATCACAGATACGCAGTATTTT
CDR3 protein: CASSLSAAGGITDTQYF

D gene: -
clone size: -
V gene: TRBV5-4
J gene: TRBJ1-1
CDR3 DNA: TGTGCCAGCAGCGAAAAAGCGGGTTTTGATATGGTGGCTTTCTTT
CDR3 protein: CASSEKAGFDMVAFF

D gene: -
clone size: -
V gene: TRBV27
J gene: TRBJ2-1
CDR3 DNA: TGTGCCAGCAGTTTATATCCCAGCGGCGTATACAATGAGCAGTTCTTC
CDR3 protein: CASSLYPSGVYNEQFF

D gene: -
clone size: -
V gene: TRBV21-1
J gene: TRBJ1-1
CDR3 DNA: TGTGCCAGCGACAAGATTGGGAGGAGGAACACTGAAGCTTTCTTT
CDR3 protein: CASDKIGRRNTEAFF

D gene: -
clone size: once
V gene: TRBV11-2
J gene: TRBJ1-6
CDR3 DNA: TGTGCCAGCAGCTTAAGCAGGGGACCCAGTTATAATTCACCCCTCCACTTT
CDR3 protein: CASSLSRGPSYNSPLHF

D gene: TRBD2
clone size: -
V gene: TRBV25-1
J gene: TRBJ2-3
CDR3 DNA: TGTGCCAGCAGTGAAGCGAGCGGGGGGGTAAGCACAGATACGCAGTATTTT
CDR3 protein: CASSEASGGVSTDTQYF

D gene: TRBD1
clone size: once
V gene: TRBV13
J gene: TRBJ1-6
CDR3 DNA: TGTGCCAGCAGCTTAGAACAGGGGTCATATAATTCACCCCTCCACTTT
CDR3 protein: CASSLEQGSYNSPLHF

D gene: TRBD2
clone size: -
V gene: TRBV28
J gene: TRBJ2-1
CDR3 DNA: TGTGCCAGCAGTTTGGGGGGGGGAACTTACAATGAGCAGTTCTTC
CDR3 protein: CASSLGGGTYNEQFF

D gene: TRBD1
clone size: -
V gene: TRBV5-4
J gene: TRBJ1-1
CDR3 DNA: TGTGCCAGCAGCCTTGACAGGGGCACTACGAGAACTGAAGCTTTCTTT
CDR3 protein: CASSLDRGTTRTEAFF

D gene: TRBD1
clone size: -
V gene: TRBV5-1
J gene: TRBJ1-1
CDR3 DNA: TGCGCCAGCCGTAGCGGGACAGGGAGTGAGGGGAAAGCTTTCTTT
CDR3 protein: CASRSGTGSEGKAFF

D gene: -
clone size: few
V gene: TRBV3-1/TRBV3-2
J gene: TRBJ1-4
CDR3 DNA: TGTGCCAGCAGCCAAGCCCCCGTGGAAAAACTGTTTTTT
CDR3 protein: CASSQAPVEKLFF

D gene: TRBD1
clone size: -
V gene: TRBV5-1
J gene: TRBJ1-6
CDR3 DNA: TGCGCCAGCAGCTTGGGGACAGGGGGCCAGTCACCCCTCCACTTT
CDR3 protein: CASSLGTGGQSPLHF

D gene: -
clone size: few
V gene: TRBV10-3
J gene: TRBJ1-4
CDR3 DNA: TGTGCCGTAAATCAGGGGCGTGATGAAAAACTGTTTTTT
CDR3 protein: CAVNQGRDEKLFF

D gene: TRBD1
clone size: -
V gene: TRBV6-5
J gene: TRBJ1-5
CDR3 DNA: TGTGCCAGCAGGCAGGGGGTCGGCCAGCCCCAGCATTTT
CDR3 protein: CASRQGVGQPQHF

D gene: -
clone size: -
V gene: TRBV6-6
J gene: TRBJ1-2
CDR3 DNA: TGTGCCAGCAGTAGCGATGCGAAGCGTGGCTACACCTTC
CDR3 protein: CASSSDAKRGYTF

D gene: -
clone size: -
V gene: TRBV28
J gene: TRBJ1-1
CDR3 DNA: TGTGCCAGCAGGAGGACACACGAAATGAACACTGAAGCTTTCTTT
CDR3 protein: CASRRTHEMNTEAFF

D gene: TRBD2
clone size: -
V gene: TRBV5-1
J gene: TRBJ2-5
CDR3 DNA: TGCGCCAGCAGCTTCTCAGGAGCGGGGGGCGGCCAAGAGACCCAGTACTTC
CDR3 protein: CASSFSGAGGGQETQYF